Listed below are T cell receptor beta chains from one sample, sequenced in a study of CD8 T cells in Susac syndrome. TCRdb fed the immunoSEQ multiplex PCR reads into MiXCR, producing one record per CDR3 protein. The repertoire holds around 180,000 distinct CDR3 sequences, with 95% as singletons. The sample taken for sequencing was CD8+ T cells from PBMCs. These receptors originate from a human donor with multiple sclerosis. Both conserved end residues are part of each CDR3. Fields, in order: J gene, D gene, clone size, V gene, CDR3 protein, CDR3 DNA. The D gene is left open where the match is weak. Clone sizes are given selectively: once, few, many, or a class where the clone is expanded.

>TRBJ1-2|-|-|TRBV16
CASSQTGPDHTSYGYTF
TGTGCCAGCAGTCAAACCGGTCCGGACCATACATCGTATGGCTACACCTTC
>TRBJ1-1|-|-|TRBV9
CASSGGARTEAFF
TGTGCCAGCAGCGGGGGGGCGCGGACTGAAGCTTTCTTT
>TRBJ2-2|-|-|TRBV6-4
CAPAPVPGELFF
TGTGCCCCCGCCCCGGTTCCCGGGGAGCTGTTTTTT
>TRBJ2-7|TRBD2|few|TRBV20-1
CSARSGSYEQYF
TGCAGTGCTAGGAGCGGGAGCTACGAGCAGTACTTC
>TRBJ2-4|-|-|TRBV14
CASSQGASDGPLAKNIQYF
TGTGCCAGCAGCCAAGGGGCCTCGGACGGTCCGCTTGCCAAAAACATTCAGTACTTC
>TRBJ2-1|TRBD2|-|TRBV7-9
CASSPATIRTSGSYNEQFF
TGTGCCAGCAGCCCAGCTACGATTCGGACTAGCGGATCCTACAATGAGCAGTTCTTC
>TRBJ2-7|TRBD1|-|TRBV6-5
CASSYSEARQGFHEQYF
TGTGCCAGCAGTTACTCGGAAGCACGACAGGGTTTCCACGAGCAGTACTTC
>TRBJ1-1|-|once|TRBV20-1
CSAYWGVTEAFF
TGCAGTGCCTACTGGGGGGTGACTGAAGCTTTCTTT
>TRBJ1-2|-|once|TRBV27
CASSLGRDFYGYTF
TGTGCCAGCAGTTTGGGACGGGACTTCTATGGCTACACCTTC
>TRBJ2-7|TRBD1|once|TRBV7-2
CASSILRTGSGEQYF
TGTGCCAGCAGCATTCTCAGGACAGGGTCGGGAGAGCAGTACTTC
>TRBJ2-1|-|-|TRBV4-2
CASSQEGPDNEQFF
TGTGCCAGCAGCCAAGAGGGTCCCGACAATGAGCAGTTCTTC
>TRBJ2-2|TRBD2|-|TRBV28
CAGKGRAGELFF
TGTGCCGGAAAGGGGAGGGCCGGGGAGCTGTTTTTT
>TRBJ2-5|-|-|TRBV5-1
CAGPGDSQETQYF
TGCGCCGGCCCCGGGGATAGCCAAGAGACCCAGTACTTC
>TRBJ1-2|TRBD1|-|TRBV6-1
CASSPYRGANYGYTF
TGTGCCAGCAGTCCTTACAGGGGAGCTAACTATGGCTACACCTTC
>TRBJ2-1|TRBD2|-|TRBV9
CASSVGEGLPADEQFF
TGTGCCAGCAGCGTAGGGGAGGGACTACCCGCGGATGAGCAGTTCTTC
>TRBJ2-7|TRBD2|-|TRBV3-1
CASSNDWRLAGGSYEQYF
TGTGCCAGCAGCAACGATTGGAGACTAGCGGGAGGATCCTACGAGCAGTACTTC
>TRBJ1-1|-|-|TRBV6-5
CASGRDETSEAFF
TGTGCCAGCGGACGGGACGAGACTTCTGAAGCTTTCTTT
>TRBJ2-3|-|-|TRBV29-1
CSLLGDATDTQYF
TGCAGTCTATTGGGGGATGCGACAGATACGCAGTATTTT
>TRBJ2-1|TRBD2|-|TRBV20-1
CSAREQTSVNNEQFF
TGCAGTGCTAGAGAGCAAACTAGCGTCAACAATGAGCAGTTCTTC
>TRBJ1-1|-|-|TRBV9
CASSVDGGKDTEAFF
TGTGCCAGCAGCGTAGACGGGGGGAAGGACACTGAAGCTTTCTTT